A single sample gave rise to the 31 T cell receptor beta chains below, sequenced in a study of blood T cell repertoires in COVID-19 (dated by TCRdb to 2018 to 2021). The library was produced with the immunoSEQ multiplex PCR assay. As stored in TCRdb, this immuneACCESS dataset retains in-frame rearrangements with V and J assigned. A fraction of the clones does not appear; measured against another copy, unresolved V genes explain less than half of the discrepancy, and the remainder lacks a known reason. A total of roughly 300,000 clones appear in this sample, around 81% of them only once. The ten largest clones capture 2.5% to 3% of the sample. The material sequenced was peripheral blood. These receptors originate from a woman between 55 and 75 years old with active or convalescent COVID-19.

V and J are TRBV7-8 and TRBJ2-7; 10 bases fit TRBD2. Germline lookup yields CDR1 SGHVS and CDR2 FQNEAQ. The CDR3 totals 16 residues. Losses at the gene ends were 0 bases for V and 5 bases for J; bases not matched to a gene: 7. This CDR3 reads CASSLASGGAMNEQYF. DNA for the CDR3: TGTGCCAGCAGCTTAGCAAGCGGGGGGGCCATGAACGAGCAGTACTTC.

This clone was observed once. The chain has TRBV4-2 and TRBJ2-3; 13 positions match TRBD2. The length of the CDR3 is 18 residues. Germline V gene data show CDR1 as LGHNA and CDR2 as YNFKEQ. V trimming: 4 bases; J trimming: 2 bases; junction bases outside the gene matches: 9. CDR3: CASSPATSGGTYTDTQYF. CDR3 bases: TGTGCCAGCAGCCCCGCGACTAGCGGGGGGACCTACACAGATACGCAGTATTTT.

The rearrangement links TRBV6-4 to TRBJ2-1; a possible D gene is TRBD1 (5 bases). The CDR3 spans 14 residues. Per the germline V gene, CDR1 is MRHNA and CDR2 is SNTAGT. The V gene lost 3 bases and the J gene lost 7 bases, with 13 bases spanning the gap. CDR3 in amino acids: CASSEGQGLNEQFF. In DNA, the CDR3 is TGTGCCAGCAGTGAGGGGCAGGGATTGAATGAGCAGTTCTTC.

V is TRBV3-1 (or the pseudogene TRBV3-2) and J is TRBJ1-5; D perhaps matches TRBD1 (5 bases). CDR1 is LGHDT, CDR2 YNNKEL, per germline (reference sequence). V gave up 0 bases and J gave up 5 bases, with 11 bases separating them. The CDR3 has 15 residues. CDR3 DNA sequence: TGTGCCAGCAGCCAAGACGCAGGGACTTATCAGCCCCAGCATTTT. Translating gives CASSQDAGTYQPQHF.

This clone occurred once. CDR3 amino acids: CASSPRPGLMNTEAFF. Written as DNA, the CDR3 is TGTGCCAGCTCACCAAGGCCAGGGCTCATGAACACTGAAGCTTTCTTT. The chain is built from TRBV18 and TRBJ1-1; D might be TRBD1 (5 bases). Trimming cost V 2 bases and J 0 bases, with 13 bases left between them. The CDR3 runs 16 residues. CDR1 and CDR2 (germline): KGHSH, LQKENI.

The genes are TRBV4-2 and TRBJ1-5; D remains unclear. This CDR3 is built from 14 residues. Germline lookup yields CDR1 LGHNA and CDR2 YNFKEQ. Between the trimmed V and J ends, which lost 3 bases and 7 bases, there was a span of 13 bases. The DNA for the CDR3 is TGTGCCAGCAGCCACAGGTCGGGAGAGCAGCCCCAGCATTTT. As protein: CASSHRSGEQPQHF.

This sequence joins TRBV27 and TRBJ2-7, with 10 positions matching TRBD1. Germline V gene data show CDR1 as MNHEY and CDR2 as SMNVEV (reference sequence). The V segment lost 1 base and the J segment 5 bases; nucleotides outside the gene matches: 5. The CDR3 extends over 15 amino acids. CDR3 region: CASSLWGQGKNEQYF. In DNA, the CDR3 is TGTGCCAGCAGTTTATGGGGACAGGGGAAGAACGAGCAGTACTTC.

The chain combines TRBV9 with TRBJ2-5; 12 bases line up with TRBD2. Trimming at V came to 4 bases and at J to 5 bases, leaving 6 bases not matched to a gene. The CDR3 loop spans 15 amino acids. Per the germline V gene, CDR1 is SGDLS and CDR2 is YYNGEE. CDR3 nucleotide sequence: TGTGCCAGCAGCCAGCTAGCGGGGGGGCCGGAGACCCAGTACTTC. It is translated as CASSQLAGGPETQYF.

This chain uses TRBV5-4 with TRBJ2-7, with 10 bases fitting TRBD1. J lost 4 bases, V lost 1 base, and 5 bases had no gene match. The CDR3 has 15 amino acids. Per germline, CDR1 SGHNT and CDR2 YYREEE (reference sequence). The CDR3 DNA follows: TGTGCCAGCAGCTTGACCTCGGGACAGGGGTACGAGCAGTACTTC. It yields the protein CASSLTSGQGYEQYF. Filled out from reference TRBV5-4 and TRBJ2-7, the complete variable domain reads ETGVTQSPTHLIKTRGQQVTLRCSSQSGHNTVSWYQQALGQGPQFIFQYYREEENGRGNFPPRFSGLQFPNYSSELNVNALELDDSALYLCASSLTSGQGYEQYFGPGTRLTVT.

This sequence joins TRBV12-3 or TRBV12-4 and TRBJ1-2; a possible D gene is TRBD1 (6 bases). The CDR3 consists of 13 residues. V was clipped by 9 bases and J by 4 bases, with 15 bases between them. The CDR3 bases are TGTGCCAGTCAAGGGGGGGGCTTCTATGGCTACACCTTC. It translates to CASQGGGFYGYTF.

There are a few counts of this clone. The V gene is TRBV28, the J gene TRBJ2-3, with D unclear. The CDR3 is made up of 15 amino acids. V lost 4 bases and J 1 base, leaving 12 bases between the germline ends. Germline V CDR1 and CDR2: MDHEN, SYDVKM. CDR3: CASSYSRFGTDTQYF. The CDR3 nucleotides are TGTGCCAGCAGTTATAGCCGTTTCGGCACAGATACGCAGTATTTT.

The chain joins TRBV7-2 to TRBJ1-1, with D possibly matching TRBD1 (5 bases). This CDR3 has 14 amino acids. Germline V gene lookup returns CDR1 SGHTA and CDR2 FQGNSA. V was clipped by 5 bases and J by 1 base, with 11 bases between them. CDR3 coding DNA: TGTGCCAGCAGCCCGACAGTTGCGAACACTGAAGCTTTCTTT. Translated: CASSPTVANTEAFF.

This chain joins TRBV10-2 and TRBJ2-7, with TRBD1 matching 9 bases. The CDR3 spans 14 residues. Germline CDR1 WSHSY, CDR2 SAAADI. Germline trimming cut 8 bases from V and 2 bases from J; bases unmatched to any gene: 7. The CDR3 bases are TGCGCCAGCGCTGCTCGACAGGGGGCCTACGAGCAGTACTTC. Translating gives CASAARQGAYEQYF.

This clone was seen a handful of times. The genes are TRBV29-1 and TRBJ1-2, with 9 bases identical to TRBD1. CDR3 length equals 14 residues. With V trimmed by 6 bases and J by 5 bases, 10 bases remained unmatched. Germline values: CDR1 SQVTM, CDR2 ANQGSEA. The CDR3 DNA reads TGCAGCGTAACGACAGGGGGAGGTCCGTATGGCTACACCTTC. It yields the protein CSVTTGGGPYGYTF.

The rearrangement links TRBV4-2 to TRBJ2-1, with TRBD2 identical over 7 bases. Germline V CDR1 and CDR2: LGHNA, YNFKEQ. V lost 1 base and J lost 2; bases outside the gene matches: 8. CDR3 length: 17 residues. In nucleotides, the CDR3 is TGTGCCAGCAGCCAAGTTTTTGGAGCGGGGACCTACAATGAGCAGTTCTTC. Protein sequence: CASSQVFGAGTYNEQFF.

The chain couples TRBV4-2 to TRBJ2-7; D not resolved. From germline, CDR1 is LGHNA and CDR2 YNFKEQ. The CDR3 covers 14 residues. The V gene lost 0 bases and the J gene lost 3 bases, with 9 bases spanning the gap. CDR3 residues: CASSQEAPLYEQYF. CDR3 nucleotide sequence: TGTGCCAGCAGCCAAGAAGCACCACTCTACGAGCAGTACTTC.

The chain links TRBV11-3 to TRBJ2-2, with TRBD1 identical over 8 bases. Germline CDR1 SGHNT, CDR2 YENEEA. The CDR3 runs to 13 residues. The V gene end was trimmed by 5 bases and the J gene end by 6 bases; junction bases not matched to a gene: 2. CDR3 sequence (DNA): TGTGCCAGCAGCCGACAGGGGTCCGGGGAGCTGTTTTTT. It codes for CASSRQGSGELFF.

The chain joins TRBV7-2 to TRBJ2-2; D is unclear. V was clipped by 5 bases and J by 8 bases, with 9 bases between them. Germline V lookup: CDR1 SGHTA, CDR2 FQGNSA. This CDR3 contains 12 residues. The CDR3 here is CASSGGLGELFF. The CDR3 bases are TGTGCCAGCAGCGGCGGTTTGGGGGAGCTGTTTTTT.

This clone was counted a few times. The same CDR3 also results from other DNA sequences found in this sample. The chain links TRBV9 to TRBJ1-1, with D tentatively TRBD1 (5 bases). CDR1 is SGDLS and CDR2 is YYNGEE in the germline V gene. V dropped 0 bases and J dropped 1 base, with 7 bases sitting between them. This CDR3 region has 14 residues. Here the CDR3 reads CASSVVGGNTEAFF. The CDR3 bases are TGTGCCAGCAGCGTAGTCGGGGGGAACACTGAAGCTTTCTTT.

The chain combines TRBV19 with TRBJ1-2; TRBD1 is a possible D gene (6 bases). Between the trimmed V and J ends, which lost 6 bases and 1 base, there was a span of 36 bases. CDR3 length: 22 residues. The germline V gene encodes CDR1 LNHDA and CDR2 SQIVND (reference sequence). The CDR3 sequence: CASSTHRKVAPLRNRVNYGYTF. The DNA of the CDR3 is TGTGCCAGTAGCACACATAGGAAAGTCGCGCCGTTACGAAACAGGGTTAACTATGGCTACACCTTC.

The chain uses TRBV6-5 and TRBJ2-3; 8 bases fit TRBD2. J lost 2 bases, V lost 2 bases, and 3 bases had no gene match. The germline CDR1 and CDR2 sequences are MNHEY and SVGAGI. CDR3 length equals 15 residues. In DNA form, the CDR3 reads TGTGCCAGCAGTTACGGCGGGGGGCCCACAGATACGCAGTATTTT. Amino acids: CASSYGGGPTDTQYF.

The chain has TRBV6-5 and TRBJ2-5; TRBD2 matches 12 bases. The germline V gene has CDR1 MNHEY and CDR2 SVGAGI. This CDR3 has 14 amino acids. J gave up 4 bases and V 7 bases, and 4 bases lay outside the gene matches. The CDR3 sequence is CASTPSGGAETQYF. Written as DNA, the CDR3 is TGTGCCAGCACCCCTAGCGGGGGGGCAGAGACCCAGTACTTC.

This chain connects TRBV6-1 to TRBJ2-3; the match to TRBD2 covers 16 bases. Per the germline V gene, CDR1 is MNHNS and CDR2 is SASEGT. V was clipped by 2 bases and J by 6 bases; unmatched bases: 8. This CDR3 comprises 18 residues. This CDR3 is CASSEWGLAGGPQDTQYF. The CDR3 DNA sequence: TGTGCCAGCAGTGAATGGGGACTAGCGGGGGGGCCACAGGATACGCAGTATTTT.

The CDR3 reads CASSVLQGNEQFF. As DNA, the CDR3 is TGTGCCAGCAGCGTCCTACAGGGAAATGAGCAGTTCTTC. This sequence joins TRBV7-3 and TRBJ2-1; TRBD1 is a possible D gene (6 bases). The CDR3 runs to 13 residues. V gave up 5 bases and J gave up 7 bases, with 12 bases separating them. Germline assignment: CDR1 SGHTA and CDR2 FQGTGA.

Only one count was recorded for this clone. A clone one base away is much larger, so this may be a read error. Other DNA sequences within the sample encode an identical CDR3. The J gene is TRBJ2-5, the V gene TRBV7-3, with TRBD2 matching 7 bases. There are 14 residues in the CDR3. Unmatched junction bases numbered 6, after V lost 1 base and J lost 7 bases. Germline V gene lookup returns CDR1 SGHTA and CDR2 FQGTGA. This CDR3 is CASSLSRGGGTQYF. DNA for the CDR3: TGTGCCAGCAGCTTAAGTCGGGGCGGGGGGACCCAGTACTTC.

The V gene is TRBV18, the J gene TRBJ2-7; 7 bases fit TRBD1. This CDR3 region has 14 residues. Germline values: CDR1 KGHSH, CDR2 LQKENI. Trimming at V came to 4 bases and at J to 4 bases, leaving 7 bases not matched to a gene. The DNA for the CDR3 is TGTGCCAGCTCACGGGACAGAGAAGGATACGAGCAGTACTTC. It is translated as CASSRDREGYEQYF.

The V and J genes are TRBV12-3 or TRBV12-4 and TRBJ1-1; TRBD1 might be the D (6 bases). The V end was cut by 1 base, the J end by 10 bases, with 10 bases between. This CDR3 is 12 amino acids long. For the CDR3, the DNA is TGTGCCAGCAGTTTAGAGGCCAGGGGAGCTTTCTTT. Amino acid sequence: CASSLEARGAFF.

V and J are TRBV4-2 and TRBJ1-4; D may be TRBD1 (6 bases). V dropped 4 bases and J dropped 0 bases, with 9 bases sitting between them. Germline CDR1 and CDR2: LGHNA and YNFKEQ. This CDR3 spans 15 amino acids. Here the CDR3 reads CASSRTVATNEKLFF. The DNA of the CDR3 is TGTGCCAGCAGCCGGACAGTTGCAACTAATGAAAAACTGTTTTTT.

V is TRBV18 and J is TRBJ1-2; 9 bases are shared with TRBD1. The J segment lost 4 bases and the V segment lost 2 bases, leaving 11 bases of the junction unmatched. Germline assignment: CDR1 KGHSH and CDR2 LQKENI. The CDR3 consists of 17 residues. The CDR3 DNA is TGTGCCAGCTCACCATCTGGTCTAGGACAGGGGACCTATGGCTACACCTTC. Translated: CASSPSGLGQGTYGYTF. The complete variable domain, with remaining parts taken from reference TRBV18 and TRBJ1-2, reads NAGVMQNPRHLVRRRGQEARLRCSPMKGHSHVYWYRQLPEEGLKFMVYLQKENIIDESGMPKERFSAEFPKEGPSILRIQQVVRGDSAAYFCASSPSGLGQGTYGYTFGSGTRLTVV.

This rearrangement joins TRBV19 to TRBJ1-6; D unresolved. The CDR3 is 12 amino acids. Germline V CDR1 and CDR2: LNHDA, SQIVND (reference sequence). Trimming cost V 4 bases and J 8 bases, with 6 bases left between them. DNA for the CDR3: TGTGCCAGTAGTAGAGCGGATTCACCCCTCCACTTT. It codes for CASSRADSPLHF.

This clone appeared a few times. The chain uses TRBV29-1 and TRBJ1-2; D is perhaps TRBD1 (5 bases). V was cut by 7 bases and J by 3 bases, with 15 bases left in between. The CDR3 totals 13 residues. Germline V gene sequence: CDR1 SQVTM, CDR2 ANQGSEA. The CDR3 sequence: CSETRVPYYGYTF. CDR3 sequence (DNA): TGCAGCGAGACCAGGGTCCCTTACTATGGCTACACCTTC.